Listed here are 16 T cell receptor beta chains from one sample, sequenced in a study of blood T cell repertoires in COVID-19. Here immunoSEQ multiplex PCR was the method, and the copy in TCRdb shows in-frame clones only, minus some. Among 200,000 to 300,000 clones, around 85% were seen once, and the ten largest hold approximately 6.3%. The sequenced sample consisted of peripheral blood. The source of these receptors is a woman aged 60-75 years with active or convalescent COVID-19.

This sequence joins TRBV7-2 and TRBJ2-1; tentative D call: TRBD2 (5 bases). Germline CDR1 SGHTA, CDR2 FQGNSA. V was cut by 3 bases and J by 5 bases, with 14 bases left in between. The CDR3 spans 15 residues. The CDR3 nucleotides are TGTGCCAGCAGCTTCGATATTAGCGCTAACAATGAGCAGTTCTTC. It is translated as CASSFDISANNEQFF.

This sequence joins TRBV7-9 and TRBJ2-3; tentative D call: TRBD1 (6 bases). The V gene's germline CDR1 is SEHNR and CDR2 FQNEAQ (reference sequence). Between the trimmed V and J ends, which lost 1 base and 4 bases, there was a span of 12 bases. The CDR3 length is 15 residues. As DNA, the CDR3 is TGTGCCAGCAGCTTAGGTGCAGGGGAGTCAGATACGCAGTATTTT. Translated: CASSLGAGESDTQYF.

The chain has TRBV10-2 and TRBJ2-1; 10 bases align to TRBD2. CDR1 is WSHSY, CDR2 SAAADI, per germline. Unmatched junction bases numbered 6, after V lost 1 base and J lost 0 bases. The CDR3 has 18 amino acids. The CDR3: CASSELASGGFSYNEQFF. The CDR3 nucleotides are TGCGCCAGCAGTGAGTTAGCTAGCGGGGGATTCTCCTACAATGAGCAGTTCTTC.

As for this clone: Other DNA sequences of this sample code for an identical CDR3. In DNA, the CDR3 is TGTGCCAGCAGCTTGGCAGGGGCAGGGGAGACCCAGTACTTC. Its translation is CASSLAGAGETQYF. This chain uses TRBV5-4 with TRBJ2-5, with a possible D match to TRBD1 (6 bases). The CDR3 has 14 residues. V lost 0 bases to trimming and J lost 5 bases, with 11 bases between them. Germline CDR1 and CDR2: SGHNT and YYREEE (reference sequence).

CDR3 DNA sequence: TGTGCCAGCAGCGGGCTTCTCACTGAAGCTTTCTTT. Translation: CASSGLLTEAFF. The V call is TRBV9, the J call TRBJ1-1; D gene ambiguous. With 3 bases removed from V and 4 bases from J, the gap between germline ends came to 7 bases. Germline V gene lookup returns CDR1 SGDLS and CDR2 YYNGEE. The CDR3 loop spans 12 amino acids.

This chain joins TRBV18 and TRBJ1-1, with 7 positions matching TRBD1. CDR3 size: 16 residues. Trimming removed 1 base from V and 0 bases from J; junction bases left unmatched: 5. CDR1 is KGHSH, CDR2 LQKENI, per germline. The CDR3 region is CASSPRTGYMNTEAFF. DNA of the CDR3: TGTGCCAGCTCACCACGGACAGGCTACATGAACACTGAAGCTTTCTTT.

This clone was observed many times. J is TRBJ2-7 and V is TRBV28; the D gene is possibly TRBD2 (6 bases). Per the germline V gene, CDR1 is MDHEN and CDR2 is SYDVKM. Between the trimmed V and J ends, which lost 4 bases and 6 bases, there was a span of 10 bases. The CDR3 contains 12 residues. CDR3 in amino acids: CASSSGLLEQYV. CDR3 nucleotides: TGTGCCAGCAGTTCAGGACTACTCGAGCAGTACGTC.

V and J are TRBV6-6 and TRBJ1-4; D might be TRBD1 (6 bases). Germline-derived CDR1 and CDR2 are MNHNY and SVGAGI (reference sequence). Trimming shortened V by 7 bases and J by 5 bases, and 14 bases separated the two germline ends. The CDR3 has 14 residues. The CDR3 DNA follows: TGTGCCAGCATAAACTTACAGGGAAATGAAAAACTGTTTTTT. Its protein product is CASINLQGNEKLFF.

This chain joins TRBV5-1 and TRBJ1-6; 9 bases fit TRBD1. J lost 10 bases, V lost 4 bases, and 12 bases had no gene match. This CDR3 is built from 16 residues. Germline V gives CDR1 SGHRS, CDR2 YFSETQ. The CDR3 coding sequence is TGCGCCAGCAGCCCGGTGAGGACAGGGGTAGGATCACCCCTCCACTTT. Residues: CASSPVRTGVGSPLHF.

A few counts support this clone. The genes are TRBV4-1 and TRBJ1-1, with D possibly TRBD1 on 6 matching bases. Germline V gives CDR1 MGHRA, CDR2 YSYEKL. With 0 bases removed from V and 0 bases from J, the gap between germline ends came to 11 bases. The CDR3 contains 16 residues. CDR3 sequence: CASSQEIGGMNTEAFF. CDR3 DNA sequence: TGCGCCAGCAGCCAAGAGATTGGGGGCATGAACACTGAAGCTTTCTTT.

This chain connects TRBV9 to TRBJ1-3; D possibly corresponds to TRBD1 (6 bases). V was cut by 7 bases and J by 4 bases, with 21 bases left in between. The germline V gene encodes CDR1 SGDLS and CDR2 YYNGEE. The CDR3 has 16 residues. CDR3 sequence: CASGPRTGGAGNTIYF. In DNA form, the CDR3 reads TGTGCCAGCGGCCCCCGGACTGGGGGGGCCGGAAACACCATATATTTT.

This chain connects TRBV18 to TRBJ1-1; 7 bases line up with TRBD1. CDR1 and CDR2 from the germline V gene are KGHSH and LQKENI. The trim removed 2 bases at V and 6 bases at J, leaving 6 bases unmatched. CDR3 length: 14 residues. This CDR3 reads CASSPTGEYAEAFF. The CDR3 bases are TGTGCCAGCTCACCAACAGGGGAATATGCTGAAGCTTTCTTT.

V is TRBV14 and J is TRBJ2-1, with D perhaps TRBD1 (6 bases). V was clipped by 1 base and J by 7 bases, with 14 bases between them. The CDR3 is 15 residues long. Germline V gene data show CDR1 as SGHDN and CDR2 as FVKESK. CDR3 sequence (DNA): TGTGCCAGCAGCCAAGCGCTGGGGGCGCGAAATGAGCAGTTCTTC. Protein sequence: CASSQALGARNEQFF.

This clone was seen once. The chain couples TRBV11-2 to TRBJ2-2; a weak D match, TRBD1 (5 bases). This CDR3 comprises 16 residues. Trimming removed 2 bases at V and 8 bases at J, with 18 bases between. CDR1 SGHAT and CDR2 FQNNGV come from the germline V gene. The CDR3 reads CASSLSLGPRFGELFF. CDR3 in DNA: TGTGCCAGCAGCTTAAGTTTGGGGCCGCGCTTTGGGGAGCTGTTTTTT.

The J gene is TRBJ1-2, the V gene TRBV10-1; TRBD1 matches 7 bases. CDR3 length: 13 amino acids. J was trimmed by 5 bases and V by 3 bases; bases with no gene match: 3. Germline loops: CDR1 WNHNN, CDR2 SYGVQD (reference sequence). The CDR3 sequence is CASSEQGRYGYTF. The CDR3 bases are TGCGCCAGCAGTGAACAGGGGAGGTATGGCTACACCTTC.

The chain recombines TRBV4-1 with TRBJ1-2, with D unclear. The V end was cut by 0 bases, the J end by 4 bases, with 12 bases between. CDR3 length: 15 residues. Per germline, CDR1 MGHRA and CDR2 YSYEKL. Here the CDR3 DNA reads TGCGCCAGCAGCCAAGACGACACTGGGTTCTATGGCTACACCTTC. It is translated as CASSQDDTGFYGYTF.